Listed below are T cell receptor beta chains from one sample, sequenced in a study of control samples from healthy donors and cancer patients. Data came from immunoSEQ multiplex PCR; TCRdb stores just in-frame clones and leaves some out. The sample lists around 82,000 clones, 70% to 90% seen once, with around a fifth in the top ten. Source material: blood. Receptor source: a man aged 45 to 65 in good health. Each CDR3 is given with its conserved first and last residue. The D gene is left open where the match is weak. Some rows mark clone size as missing; the rest say once, few, many or name a class of expanded clone.

D gene	V gene	J gene	clone size	CDR3 protein	CDR3 DNA
TRBD2	TRBV15	TRBJ2-1	.	CATSRTSGGYNEQFF	TGTGCCACCAGCAGGACTAGCGGGGGCTACAATGAGCAGTTCTTC
.	TRBV7-2	TRBJ1-2	.	CASRERDIINYGYTF	TGTGCCAGCAGGGAACGGGACATCATTAACTATGGCTACACCTTC
TRBD2	TRBV7-2	TRBJ2-3	.	CASSLGSGRSADTQYF	TGTGCCAGCAGCCTAGGGAGCGGGAGATCGGCAGATACGCAGTATTTT
TRBD2	TRBV19	TRBJ2-1	.	CASRRENYNEQFF	TGTGCCAGTAGGCGGGAGAACTACAATGAGCAGTTCTTC
TRBD2	TRBV5-5	TRBJ2-1	.	CASSLLAGGSYNEQFF	TGTGCCAGCAGCTTACTAGCGGGGGGCTCCTACAATGAGCAGTTCTTC
.	TRBV5-1	TRBJ1-1	.	CASSLVGGRTEAFF	TGCGCCAGCAGCTTGGTAGGGGGGCGGACTGAAGCTTTCTTT
.	TRBV6-2/TRBV6-3	TRBJ2-5	.	CASSRGLGETQYF	TGTGCCAGCAGTCGGGGCCTCGGGGAGACCCAGTACTTC
.	TRBV4-3	TRBJ2-5	.	CASSQGGNRGETQYF	TGCGCCAGCAGCCAAGGAGGGAATAGGGGAGAGACCCAGTACTTC
TRBD1	TRBV7-8	TRBJ2-7	.	CASSSRDRSSYEQYF	TGTGCCAGCAGCTCACGGGACAGAAGCTCCTACGAGCAGTACTTC
.	TRBV2	TRBJ2-4	.	CASRDGLIAKNIQYF	TGTGCCAGCAGGGACGGCCTAATAGCCAAAAACATTCAGTACTTC
TRBD2	TRBV29-1	TRBJ2-7	once	CSVGGGLAGHYEQYF	TGCAGCGTTGGCGGTGGACTAGCGGGACACTACGAGCAGTACTTC
.	TRBV7-3	TRBJ2-1	.	CASSQGASGRWVF	TGTGCCAGCAGCCAGGGGGCTAGCGGTCGTTGGGTCTTC
.	TRBV5-6	TRBJ2-2	few	CASSSIRDLNTGELFF	TGTGCCAGCAGCTCAATACGGGACCTGAACACCGGGGAGCTGTTTTTT
.	TRBV19	TRBJ2-1	.	CASSIDQGNNEQFF	TGTGCCAGTAGTATAGATCAAGGTAACAATGAGCAGTTCTTC
.	TRBV7-2	TRBJ2-1	.	CASSLAPSTYNEQFF	TGTGCCAGCAGCTTAGCGCCTAGCACCTACAATGAGCAGTTCTTC
.	TRBV21-1	TRBJ1-6	.	CASSKTGHRVSPLHF	TGTGCCAGCAGCAAGACCGGACACAGGGTCTCACCCCTCCACTTT
TRBD2	TRBV7-3	TRBJ2-3	.	CASSLNSGGQQYF	TGTGCCAGCAGCTTAAATAGCGGGGGGCAGCAGTATTTT
.	TRBV11-3	TRBJ2-1	.	CASSPLGRGTYNEQFF	TGTGCCAGCAGCCCGTTGGGCAGGGGCACCTACAATGAGCAGTTCTTC
.	TRBV12-3/TRBV12-4	TRBJ1-4	once	CASSLREKLFF	TGTGCCAGCAGTTTACGCGAAAAACTGTTTTTT
.	TRBV19	TRBJ2-3	.	CASSPPSSRWGTDTQYF	TGTGCCAGTAGTCCCCCTAGCTCGCGGTGGGGCACAGATACGCAGTATTTT
TRBD2	TRBV9	TRBJ2-1	.	CASSVSSGEYNEQFF	TGTGCCAGCAGCGTTTCTAGCGGGGAGTACAATGAGCAGTTCTTC
.	TRBV18	TRBJ1-5	once	CASSRQTGNQPQHF	TGTGCCAGCTCACGCCAGACAGGCAATCAGCCCCAGCATTTT
.	TRBV6-6	TRBJ1-5	.	CASSYPGNQPQHF	TGTGCCAGCAGTTACCCGGGGAATCAGCCCCAGCATTTT
TRBD1	TRBV27	TRBJ2-2	.	CASSTTGYTGELFF	TGTGCCAGCAGTACGACAGGGTACACCGGGGAGCTGTTTTTT
TRBD2	TRBV7-2	TRBJ2-7	.	CASSLKRGGRYEQYF	TGTGCCAGCAGCTTAAAGCGCGGGGGGAGGTACGAGCAGTACTTC
.	TRBV28	TRBJ1-3	.	CASSRASLSGNTIYF	TGTGCCAGCAGCCGGGCCTCGCTCTCTGGAAACACCATATATTTT
.	TRBV7-6	TRBJ2-1	.	CASSLGAGSSYNEQFF	TGTGCCAGCAGCCTCGGAGCAGGTAGCTCCTACAATGAGCAGTTCTTC
.	TRBV3-1/TRBV3-2	TRBJ1-1	.	CASTRGGGQGTEAFF	TGTGCCAGCACCCGAGGGGGGGGCCAAGGGACTGAAGCTTTCTTT
TRBD1	TRBV10-1	TRBJ2-1	.	CASKPGQGSLEQFF	TGCGCCAGCAAACCGGGACAGGGTTCTCTTGAGCAGTTCTTC
.	TRBV6-1	TRBJ2-3	.	CASSELNTQYF	TGTGCCAGCAGTGAACTGAATACGCAGTATTTT
.	TRBV9	TRBJ1-2	.	CASSPRQAHHYGYTF	TGTGCCAGCAGCCCAAGGCAGGCTCACCATTATGGCTACACCTTC
.	TRBV7-2	TRBJ2-1	.	CASSSPISSYNEQFF	TGTGCCAGCAGCTCCCCGATCAGCTCCTACAATGAGCAGTTCTTC
TRBD1	TRBV3-1/TRBV3-2	TRBJ1-3	.	CASSHGTAGNTIYF	TGTGCCAGCAGTCACGGGACAGCCGGAAACACCATATATTTT
.	TRBV14	TRBJ1-1	few	CASSQDRLDTEAFF	TGTGCCAGCAGCCAAGATAGACTGGACACTGAAGCTTTCTTT
TRBD2	TRBV28	TRBJ2-1	.	CASSPAGDLVHEQFF	TGTGCCAGCAGTCCTGCGGGGGATCTAGTGCATGAGCAGTTCTTC
TRBD1	TRBV19	TRBJ1-2	.	CASSINLGQASEGYTF	TGTGCCAGTAGTATCAATCTAGGACAGGCTTCGGAGGGCTACACCTTC
.	TRBV13	TRBJ1-2	once	CASSLFSGASNYGYTF	TGTGCCAGCAGCTTATTTTCGGGGGCCTCTAACTATGGCTACACCTTC
.	TRBV7-2	TRBJ2-1	.	CASSLAPSQLYNEQFF	TGTGCCAGCAGCTTGGCACCCAGTCAGCTATACAATGAGCAGTTCTTC
.	TRBV7-8	TRBJ1-1	few	CASSLARETDTEAFF	TGTGCCAGCAGCTTAGCACGCGAGACGGACACTGAAGCTTTCTTT